The 8 T cell receptor beta chains in this list originate from one sample, sequenced in a study of persistence of HIV-infected CD4 T cells. Cells were stimulated with overlapping HIV-1 Gag 15-mer peptides. Sorting of responding CD4+ T cells relied on upregulated CD40 ligand together with CD69. Antigens of these TCRs are unknown. The libraries were made with immunoSEQ version 4 in survey mode. Assay: immunoSEQ multiplex PCR; the TCRdb copy retains only in-frame clones and omits some. The data show around 32,000 clones, with roughly three quarters seen just once and roughly 1.5% held by the top ten. Sequenced material: CD4+ T cells sorted from PBMCs after approximately 19-hour stimulation, taken from a patient who received antiretroviral therapy. The receptors were sampled from an adult man with HIV who was CMV-seropositive.

The chain carries TRBV9 and TRBJ1-4; no definite D call. This CDR3 region has 17 residues. Deletions cut 4 bases from V and 0 bases from J, with 16 bases between. Germline lookup yields CDR1 SGDLS and CDR2 YYNGEE. The CDR3 loop reads CASSPSPERATNEKLFF. CDR3 DNA: TGTGCCAGCAGCCCGAGTCCTGAAAGAGCAACTAATGAAAAACTGTTTTTT.

CDR3 in amino acids: CASSVDSGKETQYF. The CDR3 DNA follows: TGTGCCAGCAGCGTAGATTCTGGGAAAGAGACCCAGTACTTC. This chain connects TRBV9 to TRBJ2-5; unclear D gene. Germline CDR1 and CDR2: SGDLS and YYNGEE. CDR3 length: 14 residues. V was trimmed by 0 bases and J by 3 bases, leaving 9 bases between them.

CDR3 sequence reads: CASSSQGRTTRDTQYF. CDR3 coding DNA: TGTGCCAGCTCATCACAGGGACGGACTACCAGAGATACGCAGTATTTT. The chain employs TRBV18 and TRBJ2-3, with D tentatively TRBD1 or TRBD2 (6 bases each). Germline V gene data show CDR1 as KGHSH and CDR2 as LQKENI. Trimming stripped 5 bases from V and 5 bases from J, with 20 bases between. The CDR3 has 16 amino acids.

The V call is TRBV2, the J call TRBJ1-6; 9 nucleotides line up with TRBD1. V shed 6 bases and J 9 bases; nucleotides not matched to a gene: 6. The CDR3 extends over 14 amino acids. CDR1 is SNHLY, CDR2 FYNNEI, per germline. The CDR3 nucleotides are TGTGCCAGCAGGGGGACAGGGTCAGGTTCACCCCTCCACTTT. Translation: CASRGTGSGSPLHF. The full variable domain, with the rest looked up from reference TRBV2 and TRBJ1-6, is EPEVTQTPSHQVTQMGQEVILRCVPISNHLYFYWYRQILGQKVEFLVSFYNNEISEKSEIFDDQFSVERPDGSNFTLKIRSTKLEDSAMYFCASRGTGSGSPLHFGNGTRLTVT.

This clone was recorded a few times. V gene TRBV3-1 (or the pseudogene TRBV3-2) combines with J gene TRBJ1-1; D is perhaps TRBD1 (5 bases). Germline lookup yields CDR1 LGHDT and CDR2 YNNKEL (reference sequence). Trimming took off 6 bases at V and 2 bases at J, with 10 bases between the two ends. CDR3 size: 13 residues. The CDR3 protein is CASSYRINTEAFF. The CDR3 region has the DNA TGTGCCAGCAGTTACAGGATCAACACTGAAGCTTTCTTT.

This CDR3 reads CASSDRGYEQYF. The CDR3 nucleotides read TGTGCCAGCAGTGACAGGGGTTACGAGCAGTACTTC. This chain connects TRBV6-1 to TRBJ2-7, with D possibly TRBD1 on 6 matching bases. The CDR3 consists of 12 residues. CDR1 and CDR2 from the germline V gene are MNHNS and SASEGT. Trimming removed 3 bases at V and 4 bases at J, with 7 bases between.

The chain has TRBV29-1 and TRBJ2-3; 12 bases agree with TRBD2. Germline V gene lookup returns CDR1 SQVTM and CDR2 ANQGSEA. The trim removed 4 bases at V and 0 bases at J, leaving 8 bases unmatched. The CDR3 sequence is 17 residues long. CDR3 nucleotide sequence: TGCAGCGTTGCCCGACTAGCGGGGGCCGCTAGCACAGATACGCAGTATTTT. It codes for CSVARLAGAASTDTQYF.

V usage is TRBV19 and J usage is TRBJ2-1; perhaps TRBD1 as D (6 bases). From germline, CDR1 is LNHDA and CDR2 SQIVND (reference sequence). The CDR3 extends over 12 amino acids. V was trimmed by 2 bases and J by 8 bases, leaving 7 bases between them. CDR3 in amino acids: CASSIKGDEQFF. CDR3 coding DNA: TGTGCCAGTAGTATAAAGGGGGATGAGCAGTTCTTC.